These T cell receptor beta chains were read from a single sample in a study of TIL therapy for anti-PD-1-resistant metastatic lung cancer. The protocol was immunoSEQ multiplex PCR, while the TCRdb copy is restricted to in-frame clones and leaves out a portion. This table has about 50,000 clones, 70% to 85% appearing once. The sample was tumor tissue, taken at baseline. The receptors shown here come from a person between 25 and 79 years old with non-small cell lung cancer. The CDR3 runs from the conserved cysteine through the conserved F or W. D genes are given only for firm matches. Expanded clones are given a class, and other clones once, few, many or no size at all.

clone size: .; D gene: .; V gene: TRBV6-5; J gene: TRBJ1-2; CDR3 DNA: TGTGCCAGCAGTTACCAGGGAGCTGGCTACACCTTC; CDR3 protein: CASSYQGAGYTF
clone size: .; D gene: .; V gene: TRBV27; J gene: TRBJ2-3; CDR3 DNA: TGTGCCAGCAGTTTACGGGGCCATAGGGATACGCAGTATTTT; CDR3 protein: CASSLRGHRDTQYF
clone size: .; D gene: .; V gene: TRBV11-1; J gene: TRBJ2-7; CDR3 DNA: TGTGCCAGCAGCTTAGGCAGGGCCTACGAGCAGTACTTC; CDR3 protein: CASSLGRAYEQYF
clone size: .; D gene: TRBD1; V gene: TRBV4-1; J gene: TRBJ1-1; CDR3 DNA: TGCGCCAGCAGCCAAGTCGACAGGGCGATTCAAGCTTTCTTT; CDR3 protein: CASSQVDRAIQAFF
clone size: .; D gene: .; V gene: TRBV6-1; J gene: TRBJ1-2; CDR3 DNA: TGTGCCAGCAGTGGTACTAGGGGGGGTGGCTACACCTTC; CDR3 protein: CASSGTRGGGYTF
clone size: many; D gene: .; V gene: TRBV12-5; J gene: TRBJ2-3; CDR3 DNA: TGTGCTAGTGGTTTGCCCTTCGCAGATACGCAGTATTTT; CDR3 protein: CASGLPFADTQYF
clone size: .; D gene: .; V gene: TRBV19; J gene: TRBJ1-5; CDR3 DNA: TGTGCCAGTAGTCCCCCGGTCCTTCAGGGGAATCAGCCCCAGCATTTT; CDR3 protein: CASSPPVLQGNQPQHF
clone size: .; D gene: .; V gene: TRBV28; J gene: TRBJ1-5; CDR3 DNA: TGTGCCAGCGGGGAGGAAAATCAGCCCCAGCATTTT; CDR3 protein: CASGEENQPQHF
clone size: once; D gene: .; V gene: TRBV4-1; J gene: TRBJ1-1; CDR3 DNA: TGCGCCAGCAGCCAAATAGCGGCGATGAACACTGAAGCTTTCTTT; CDR3 protein: CASSQIAAMNTEAFF
clone size: once; D gene: TRBD1; V gene: TRBV5-6; J gene: TRBJ2-7; CDR3 DNA: TGTGCCAGCAGCTTGGTCAGGGGACAGGGAACCTACGAGCAGTACTTC; CDR3 protein: CASSLVRGQGTYEQYF
clone size: .; D gene: .; V gene: TRBV19; J gene: TRBJ2-1; CDR3 DNA: TGTGCCAGTAGTATTAACCGACCCTACAATGAGCAGTTCTTC; CDR3 protein: CASSINRPYNEQFF
clone size: .; D gene: .; V gene: TRBV25-1; J gene: TRBJ2-7; CDR3 DNA: TGTGCCAGCAGTGAAGGGTGCTGGCGCCTCTACGAGCAGTACTTC; CDR3 protein: CASSEGCWRLYEQYF
clone size: .; D gene: .; V gene: TRBV28; J gene: TRBJ2-7; CDR3 DNA: TGTGCCAGCAGCGAGAACTCCCAGGGAAAGCAGTACTTC; CDR3 protein: CASSENSQGKQYF
clone size: .; D gene: .; V gene: TRBV9; J gene: TRBJ1-4; CDR3 DNA: TGTGCCAGCAGCGGACAGACGACCAATGAAAAACTGTTTTTT; CDR3 protein: CASSGQTTNEKLFF
clone size: .; D gene: .; V gene: TRBV7-2; J gene: TRBJ2-6; CDR3 DNA: TGTGCCAGCAGCTTAGGGGGCAGGGGCTCTGGGGCCAACGTCCTGACTTTC; CDR3 protein: CASSLGGRGSGANVLTF
clone size: .; D gene: TRBD2; V gene: TRBV5-4; J gene: TRBJ2-1; CDR3 DNA: TGTGCCAGCAGGCGGGCGGGGGGCTCCTACAATGAGCAGTTCTTC; CDR3 protein: CASRRAGGSYNEQFF
clone size: .; D gene: TRBD1; V gene: TRBV5-1; J gene: TRBJ1-4; CDR3 DNA: TGCGCCAGCAGCGGGCGGACAGGGAGTACGTCGGCTAATGAAAAACTGTTTTTT; CDR3 protein: CASSGRTGSTSANEKLFF
clone size: .; D gene: .; V gene: TRBV6-6; J gene: TRBJ1-2; CDR3 DNA: TGTGCCAGCAGTTACTATGGCAGCTTCTATGGCTACACCTTC; CDR3 protein: CASSYYGSFYGYTF